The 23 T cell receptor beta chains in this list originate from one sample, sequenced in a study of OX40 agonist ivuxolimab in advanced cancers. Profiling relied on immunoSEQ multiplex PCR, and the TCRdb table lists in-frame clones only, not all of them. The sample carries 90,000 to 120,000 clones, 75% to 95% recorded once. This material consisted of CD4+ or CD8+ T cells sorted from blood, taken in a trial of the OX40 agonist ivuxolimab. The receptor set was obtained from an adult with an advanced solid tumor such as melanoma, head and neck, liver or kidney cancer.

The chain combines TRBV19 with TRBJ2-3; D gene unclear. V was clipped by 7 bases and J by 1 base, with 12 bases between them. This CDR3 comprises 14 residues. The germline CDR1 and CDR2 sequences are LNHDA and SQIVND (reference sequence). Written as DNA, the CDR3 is TGTGCCAGTACCCTAGGCCAGGGCACAGATACGCAGTATTTT. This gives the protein CASTLGQGTDTQYF. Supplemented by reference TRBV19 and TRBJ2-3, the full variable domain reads DGGITQSPKYLFRKEGQNVTLSCEQNLNHDAMYWYRQDPGQGLRLIYYSQIVNDFQKGDIAEGYSVSREKKESFPLTVTSAQKNPTAFYLCASTLGQGTDTQYFGPGTRLTVL.

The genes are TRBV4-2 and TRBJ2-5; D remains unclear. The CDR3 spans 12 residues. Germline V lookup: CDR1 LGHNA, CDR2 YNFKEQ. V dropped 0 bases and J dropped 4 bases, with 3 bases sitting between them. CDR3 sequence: CASSQEGETQYF. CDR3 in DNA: TGTGCCAGCAGCCAAGAAGGAGAGACCCAGTACTTC.

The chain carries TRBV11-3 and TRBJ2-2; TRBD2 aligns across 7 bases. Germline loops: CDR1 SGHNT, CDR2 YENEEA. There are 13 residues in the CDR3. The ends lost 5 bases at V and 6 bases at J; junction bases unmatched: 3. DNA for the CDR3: TGTGCCAGCAGCATCCGGGGGGCCGGGGAGCTGTTTTTT. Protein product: CASSIRGAGELFF.

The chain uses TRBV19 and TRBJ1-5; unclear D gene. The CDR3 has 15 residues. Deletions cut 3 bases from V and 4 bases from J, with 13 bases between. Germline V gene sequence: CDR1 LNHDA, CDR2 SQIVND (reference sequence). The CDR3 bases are TGTGCCAGTAGTATCGAGGGTACGACTAATCAGCCCCAGCATTTT. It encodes CASSIEGTTNQPQHF.

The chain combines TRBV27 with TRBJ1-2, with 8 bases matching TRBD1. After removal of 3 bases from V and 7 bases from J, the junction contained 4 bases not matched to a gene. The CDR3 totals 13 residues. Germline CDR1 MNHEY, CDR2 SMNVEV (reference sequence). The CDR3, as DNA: TGTGCCAGCAGTTTCCGACAGGGGTTTGGCTACACCTTC. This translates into CASSFRQGFGYTF.

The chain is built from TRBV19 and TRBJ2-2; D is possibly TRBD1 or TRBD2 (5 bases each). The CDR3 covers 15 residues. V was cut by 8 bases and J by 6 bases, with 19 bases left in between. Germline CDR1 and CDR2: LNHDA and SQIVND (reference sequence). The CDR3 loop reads CASLTGLAGSGELFF. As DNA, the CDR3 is TGTGCCAGTTTAACGGGGCTAGCCGGCTCCGGGGAGCTGTTTTTT.

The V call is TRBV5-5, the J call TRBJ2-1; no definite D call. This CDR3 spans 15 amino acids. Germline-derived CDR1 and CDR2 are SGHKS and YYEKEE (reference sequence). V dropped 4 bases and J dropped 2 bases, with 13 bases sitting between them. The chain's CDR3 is CASSVWDTPYNEQFF. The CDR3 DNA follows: TGTGCCAGCAGCGTTTGGGATACCCCCTACAATGAGCAGTTCTTC.

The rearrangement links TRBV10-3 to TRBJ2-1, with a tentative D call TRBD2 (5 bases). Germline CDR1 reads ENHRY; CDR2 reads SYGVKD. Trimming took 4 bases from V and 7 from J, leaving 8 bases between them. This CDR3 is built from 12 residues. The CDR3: CAISVEGNEQFF. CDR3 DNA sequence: TGTGCCATCAGTGTCGAGGGAAATGAGCAGTTCTTC.

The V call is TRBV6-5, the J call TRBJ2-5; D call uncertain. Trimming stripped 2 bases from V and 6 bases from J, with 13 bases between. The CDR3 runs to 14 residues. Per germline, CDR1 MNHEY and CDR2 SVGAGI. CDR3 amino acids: CASSYRAPEKTQYF. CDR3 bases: TGTGCCAGCAGTTACCGGGCCCCAGAGAAGACCCAGTACTTC.

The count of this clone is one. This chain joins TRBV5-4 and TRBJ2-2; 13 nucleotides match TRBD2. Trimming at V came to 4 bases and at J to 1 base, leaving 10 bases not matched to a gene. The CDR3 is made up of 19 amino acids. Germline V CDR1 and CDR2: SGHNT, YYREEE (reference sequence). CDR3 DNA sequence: TGTGCCAGCAGCACGCGGACTAGCGGGAGAGGAGAGAACACCGGGGAGCTGTTTTTT. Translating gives CASSTRTSGRGENTGELFF.

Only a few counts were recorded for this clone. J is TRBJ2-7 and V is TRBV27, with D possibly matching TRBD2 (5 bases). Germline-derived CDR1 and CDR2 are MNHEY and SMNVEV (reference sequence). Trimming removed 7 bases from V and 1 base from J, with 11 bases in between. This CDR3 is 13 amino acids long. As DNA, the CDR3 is TGTGCCAGCAAGAGGGCGGGTTCCTACGAGCAGTACTTC. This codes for CASKRAGSYEQYF.

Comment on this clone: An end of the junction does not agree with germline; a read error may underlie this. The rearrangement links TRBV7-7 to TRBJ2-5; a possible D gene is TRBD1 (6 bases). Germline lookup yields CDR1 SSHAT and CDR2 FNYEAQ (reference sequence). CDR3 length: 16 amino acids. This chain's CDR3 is CASSLGSRGIQETQYF. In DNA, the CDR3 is TGTGCTAGCAGCTTAGGAAGTAGGGGGATCCAAGAGACCCAGTACTTC.

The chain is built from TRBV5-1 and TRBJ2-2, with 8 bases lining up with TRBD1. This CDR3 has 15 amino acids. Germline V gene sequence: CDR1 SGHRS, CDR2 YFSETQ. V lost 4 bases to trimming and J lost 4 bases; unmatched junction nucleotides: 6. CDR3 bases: TGCGCCAGCAGCCCGGACAGGGTTGGCACCGGGGAGCTGTTTTTT. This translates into CASSPDRVGTGELFF.

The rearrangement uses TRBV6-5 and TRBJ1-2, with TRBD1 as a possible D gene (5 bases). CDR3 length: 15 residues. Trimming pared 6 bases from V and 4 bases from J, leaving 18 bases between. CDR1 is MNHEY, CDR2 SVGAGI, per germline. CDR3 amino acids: CASRLYSRGTYGYTF. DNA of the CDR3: TGTGCCAGCAGACTTTACTCGAGGGGTACCTATGGCTACACCTTC.

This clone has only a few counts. In DNA, the CDR3 is TGTGCCAGCAGCTCTCCGGGCTCGGCCCGAGATGAGCAGTTCTTC. This encodes CASSSPGSARDEQFF. The chain joins TRBV5-4 to TRBJ2-1, with D uncertain. Trimming shortened V by 3 bases and J by 8 bases, and 18 bases separated the two germline ends. Looked up from germline, CDR1 is SGHNT and CDR2 is YYREEE (reference sequence). This CDR3 is 15 amino acids long.

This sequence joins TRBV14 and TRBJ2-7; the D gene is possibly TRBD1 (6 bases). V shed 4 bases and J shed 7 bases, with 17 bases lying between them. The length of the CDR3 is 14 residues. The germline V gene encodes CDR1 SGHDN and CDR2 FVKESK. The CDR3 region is CASSRVIQGGEQYF. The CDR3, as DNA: TGTGCCAGCAGCCGAGTTATACAGGGTGGTGAGCAGTACTTC.

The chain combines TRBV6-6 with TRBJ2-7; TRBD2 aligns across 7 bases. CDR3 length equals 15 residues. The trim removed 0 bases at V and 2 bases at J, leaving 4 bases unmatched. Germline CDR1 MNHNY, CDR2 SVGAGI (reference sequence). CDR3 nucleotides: TGTGCCAGCAGTTACTCAACCGGGAGGACCTACGAGCAGTACTTC. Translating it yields CASSYSTGRTYEQYF.

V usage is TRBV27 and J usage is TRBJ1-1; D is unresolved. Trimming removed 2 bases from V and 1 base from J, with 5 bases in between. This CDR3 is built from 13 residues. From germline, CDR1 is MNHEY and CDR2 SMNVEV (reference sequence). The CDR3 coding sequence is TGTGCCAGCAGTTTACGATGGAACACTGAAGCTTTCTTT. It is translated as CASSLRWNTEAFF.

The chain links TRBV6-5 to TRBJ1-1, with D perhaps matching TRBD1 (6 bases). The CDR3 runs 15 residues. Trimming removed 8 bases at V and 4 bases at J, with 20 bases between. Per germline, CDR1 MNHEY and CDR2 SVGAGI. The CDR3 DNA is TGTGCCAGCGGAAGGAACAGGGTCAGCGGCACTGAAGCTTTCTTT. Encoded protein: CASGRNRVSGTEAFF.

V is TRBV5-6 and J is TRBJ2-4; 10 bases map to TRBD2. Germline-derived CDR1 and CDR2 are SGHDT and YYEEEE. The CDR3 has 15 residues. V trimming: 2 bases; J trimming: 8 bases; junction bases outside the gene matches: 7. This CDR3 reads CASSLAGGPLDIQYF. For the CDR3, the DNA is TGTGCCAGCAGCTTAGCGGGGGGGCCTCTAGACATTCAGTACTTC.

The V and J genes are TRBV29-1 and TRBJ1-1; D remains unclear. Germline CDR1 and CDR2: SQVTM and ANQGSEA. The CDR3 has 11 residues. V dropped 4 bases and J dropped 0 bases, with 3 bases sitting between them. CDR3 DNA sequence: TGCAGCGTTGCCATGAACACTGAAGCTTTCTTT. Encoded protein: CSVAMNTEAFF.

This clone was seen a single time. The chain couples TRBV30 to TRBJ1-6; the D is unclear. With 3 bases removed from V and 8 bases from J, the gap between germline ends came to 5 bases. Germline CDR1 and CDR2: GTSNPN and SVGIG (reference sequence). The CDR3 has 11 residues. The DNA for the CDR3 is TGTGCCTGGAGCCGGGATTCACCCCTCCACTTT. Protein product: CAWSRDSPLHF.

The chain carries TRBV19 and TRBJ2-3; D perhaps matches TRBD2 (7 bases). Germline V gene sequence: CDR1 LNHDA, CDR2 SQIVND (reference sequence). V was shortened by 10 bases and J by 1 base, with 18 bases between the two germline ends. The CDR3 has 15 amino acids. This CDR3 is CATAGAPVGTDTQYF. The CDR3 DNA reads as TGTGCCACCGCGGGGGCCCCTGTCGGCACAGATACGCAGTATTTT.